The rows below give T cell receptor beta chains drawn from one sample of a study of identifying expanded T cells in peripheral blood. The method was immunoSEQ multiplex PCR; TCRdb's version includes in-frame clones alone and lacks a portion of them. The table has 97,000 or so clones, approximately 90% seen once. The sample was blood. These receptors were collected from a person aged 18 to 75 in good health. Each CDR3 is given with its conserved first and last residue. The D gene is left open where the match is weak.

v_call d_call cdr3_aa
TRBV7-9 TRBD1 CASSLAGQGAFRSGYTF
TRBV7-2 NA CASSRLRWETQYF
TRBV7-2 TRBD2 CASSSAGTGTYEQYF
TRBV15 TRBD1 CATSRKGQGENTIYF
TRBV7-8 NA CAIKGEITEAFF
TRBV5-1 TRBD1 CASSLDRVNTEAFF
TRBV18 NA CASSPRSGDSYEQYF
TRBV5-1 NA CASSWGDGTYEQYF
TRBV30 NA CAWSSGTANTEAFF
TRBV4-1 NA CASSQGDSTDTQYF
TRBV16 NA CASSLGTPLHF
TRBV27 NA CASSGHSLTKVAYGYTF
TRBV27 TRBD1 CASSRDRVGHEKLFF
TRBV5-4 NA CASSSFFGNYNEQFF
TRBV28 TRBD1 CAAHSGVRGDGYTF
TRBV28 NA CSVDRNVLGETQYF
TRBV6-1 NA CASSLTPSSYEQYF
TRBV9 NA CASSFSPPGGIYNEQFF
TRBV5-1 NA CASSLGQEETQYF
TRBV5-6 NA CASSSPPGAYEQYF
TRBV7-2 TRBD2 CASSLGGLAGNEQYF
TRBV9 NA CASSVGVEETQYF
TRBV6-1 NA CASSDLTGNTIYF
TRBV18 TRBD2 CASSPFGGARFPNTGELFF
TRBV30 TRBD1 CASDRGGNTIYF
TRBV21-1 NA CASSRREKLFF
TRBV19 NA CASSIPDGGGSYEQYF
TRBV5-1 NA CASTGPPTNEKLFF
TRBV5-5 NA CASSARGFGSVNTEAFF
TRBV11-2 NA CASSLEGAFLEQYF
TRBV29-1 NA CSVVAQETQYF
TRBV6-6 NA CASSYSAVTSGNTIYF
TRBV4-2 TRBD2 CASSQETGEGRLAGGHEQFF
TRBV11-2 NA CASSLEGGGGDYGYTF
TRBV2 TRBD1 CASTGQGMNTEAFF
TRBV7-2 NA CASSLRRDRYGANVLTF
TRBV19 TRBD1 CASATGVGEQYF
TRBV7-6 NA CASSFPGNYEQYF
TRBV7-2 TRBD1 CASSLQGEVGEQYF
TRBV4-2 TRBD1 CASSQVAGQGFNQPQHF
TRBV11-3 NA CASTLFFEWGEDNTEAFF
TRBV7-9 NA CASSLTGESTDTQYF
TRBV28 NA CASRVGPSGNTIYF
TRBV2 TRBD2 CASSPTSGSTDTQYF
TRBV7-3 NA CASSNGNEQFF
TRBV18 NA CASSQSQETNYGYTF
TRBV11-2 NA CASSLVRDNEQFF
TRBV19 TRBD2 CASSSKVGTSSNEQFF
TRBV11-2 TRBD1 CASSGTRGRVFGYTF
TRBV29-1 NA CSVEGGGAGENYGYTF
TRBV18 TRBD1 CASSPPTSGGATDTQYF
TRBV7-3 NA CASSLSPRDEQYF
TRBV27 NA CASSTTGLRGEKLFF
TRBV27 TRBD2 CASSPKSSGRVYEQYF
TRBV2 NA CASSRWLSTDTQYF